These 8 T cell receptor beta chains originate from one sample sequenced in a study of blood T cell repertoires in COVID-19. Here immunoSEQ multiplex PCR was the method, and the copy in TCRdb shows in-frame clones only, minus some. The sample records roughly 40,000 clones, roughly 92% being singletons. The specimen sequenced was peripheral blood. These receptors all stem from a man aged 50 to 59 with active COVID-19.

V usage is TRBV9 and J usage is TRBJ2-1, with TRBD2 matching 9 bases. The ends lost 4 bases at V and 4 bases at J; junction bases unmatched: 12. The CDR3 length is 17 residues. CDR1 is SGDLS, CDR2 YYNGEE, per germline. As DNA, the CDR3 is TGTGCCAGCAGCTTAATTCCGGGACTAGCTGAATACAATGAGCAGTTCTTC. Encoded protein: CASSLIPGLAEYNEQFF.

The rearrangement uses TRBV7-2 and TRBJ2-5, with D possibly matching TRBD2 (6 bases). CDR1 is SGHTA, CDR2 FQGNSA, per germline. With 1 base removed from V and 1 base from J, the gap between germline ends came to 10 bases. This CDR3 has 15 residues. The CDR3 DNA follows: TGTGCCAGCAGCTTAGGAGGGAGGATCCAAGAGACCCAGTACTTC. Its protein product is CASSLGGRIQETQYF.

The gene calls are TRBV27 and TRBJ2-7; weak D call: TRBD2 (5 bases). Germline lookup yields CDR1 MNHEY and CDR2 SMNVEV (reference sequence). The CDR3 sequence is 15 residues long. V was clipped by 6 bases and J by 1 base, with 16 bases between them. CDR3 sequence: CASSHRKRESYEQYF. CDR3 nucleotides: TGTGCCAGCAGCCACCGGAAGAGGGAATCCTACGAGCAGTACTTC.

This chain links TRBV29-1 with TRBJ1-1; 9 bases match TRBD1. Germline assignment: CDR1 SQVTM and CDR2 ANQGSEA. The CDR3 has 12 residues. J gave up 6 bases and V 4 bases, and 3 bases lay outside the gene matches. The CDR3 DNA follows: TGCAGCGTTGTAGACAGGGGGTCTGAAGCTTTCTTT. Protein product: CSVVDRGSEAFF.

The genes are TRBV3-1 (or the pseudogene TRBV3-2) and TRBJ1-5; D unresolved. Trimming took off 4 bases at V and 3 bases at J, with 7 bases between the two ends. The CDR3 contains 13 residues. CDR1 and CDR2 from the germline V gene are LGHDT and YNNKEL (reference sequence). CDR3 sequence: CASSLDVNQPQHF. The CDR3, as DNA: TGTGCCAGCAGCCTAGACGTCAATCAGCCCCAGCATTTT.

The V gene is TRBV3-1 (or the pseudogene TRBV3-2), the J gene TRBJ1-6; D uncertain. V was clipped by 4 bases and J by 8 bases, with 15 bases between them. The CDR3 runs to 15 residues. Germline V gives CDR1 LGHDT, CDR2 YNNKEL (reference sequence). In DNA, the CDR3 is TGTGCCAGCAGCCCTACTAGAGGACGGGATTCACCCCTCCACTTT. It is translated as CASSPTRGRDSPLHF.

V and J are TRBV19 and TRBJ1-5; no clear D. V was clipped by 3 bases and J by 5 bases, with 8 bases between them. This CDR3 spans 13 amino acids. Germline-derived CDR1 and CDR2 are LNHDA and SQIVND (reference sequence). CDR3 sequence reads: CASSMRRDQPQHF. The CDR3 bases are TGTGCCAGTAGTATGAGGCGGGATCAGCCCCAGCATTTT.

This chain joins TRBV24-1 and TRBJ2-3; 7 bases are shared with TRBD1. CDR1 KGHDR and CDR2 SFDVKD come from the germline V gene. Trimming cost V 0 bases and J 3 bases; bases outside gene matches: 5. This CDR3 spans 16 amino acids. The CDR3 coding sequence is TGTGCCACCAGTGATTTGCGAGGGGGCAATACAGATACGCAGTATTTT. This gives the protein CATSDLRGGNTDTQYF.